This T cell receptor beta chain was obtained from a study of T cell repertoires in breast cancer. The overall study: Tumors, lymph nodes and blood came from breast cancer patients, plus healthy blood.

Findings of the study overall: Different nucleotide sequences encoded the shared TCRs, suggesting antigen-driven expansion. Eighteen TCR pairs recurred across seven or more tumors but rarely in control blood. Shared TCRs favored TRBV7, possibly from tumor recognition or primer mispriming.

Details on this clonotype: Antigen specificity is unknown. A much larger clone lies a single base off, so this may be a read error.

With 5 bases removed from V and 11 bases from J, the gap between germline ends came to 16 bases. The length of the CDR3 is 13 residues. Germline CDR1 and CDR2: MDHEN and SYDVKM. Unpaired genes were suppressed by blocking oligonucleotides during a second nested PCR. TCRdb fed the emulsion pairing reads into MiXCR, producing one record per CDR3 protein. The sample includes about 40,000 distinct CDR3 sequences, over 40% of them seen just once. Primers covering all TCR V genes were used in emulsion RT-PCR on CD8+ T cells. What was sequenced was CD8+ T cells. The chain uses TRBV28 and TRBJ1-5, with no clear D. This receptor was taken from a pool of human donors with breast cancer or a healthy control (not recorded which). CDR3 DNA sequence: TGTGCCAGCAGTAGGATTGCGGCCCCGGCCCAGCATTTT. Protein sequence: CASSRIAAPAQHF.